This T cell receptor beta chain derives from a study of brain T cells in children with intractable seizures. Trimming took off 4 bases at V and 2 bases at J, with 12 bases between the two ends. Germline CDR1 SEHNR, CDR2 FQNEAQ (reference sequence). This CDR3 comprises 14 residues. Generated by immunoSEQ multiplex PCR, the TCRdb table keeps only in-frame clones and is missing some. The table shows 300,000 to 400,000 clones, with about 94% occurring only once. Regarding time point: blood from clinic visit 5 months post-surgery; TSC patient then seizure free. The TCR was taken from a boy less than two years old with tuberous sclerosis and intractable seizures. The sample here was peripheral blood, taken less than 6 months after surgery. The chain uses TRBV7-9 and TRBJ2-7; possible D gene TRBD2, 6 bases. CDR3: CASSSDYRPYEQYF. Here the CDR3 DNA reads TGTGCCAGCAGCTCGGACTATCGCCCCTACGAGCAGTACTTC.